Listed below are T cell receptor beta chains from one sample, sequenced in a study of beta chain features in type 1 diabetes. Profiling relied on immunoSEQ multiplex PCR, and the TCRdb table lists in-frame clones only, not all of them. The sample yields roughly 330,000 clones, 13% seen once. Sequenced: naive CD4+ T cells from blood. All receptors come from a woman aged 18-29 years with type 1 diabetes. CDR3s leave out the opening cysteine and the closing phenylalanine or tryptophan. The D gene is left open where the match is weak.

d_gene | j_gene | v_gene | CDR3aa
TRBD1 | TRBJ2-5 | TRBV5-4 | ASSIQGPTETQY
TRBD2 | TRBJ2-3 | TRBV28 | ASSPSGGSTDTQY
TRBD1 | TRBJ1-5 | TRBV11-3 | RRGQGYQPQH
TRBD1 | TRBJ2-2 | TRBV18 | ASSPGNRGNTGELF
. | TRBJ1-2 | TRBV5-1 | ASSLDIYGYT
. | TRBJ2-7 | TRBV5-4 | ASSLSLGHSYEQY
. | TRBJ2-3 | TRBV7-3 | ASSPRGADTQY
. | TRBJ2-3 | TRBV7-2 | ASSPGLHTQY
TRBD2 | TRBJ2-1 | TRBV19 | ASSRPGLAGGYNEQF
. | TRBJ2-5 | TRBV30 | AWKSAYQETQY
. | TRBJ2-5 | TRBV18 | ASSPKGGPQETQY